This note documents a single TCR beta chain sequence. The antigen remains undetermined. Trimming took off 0 bases at V and 7 bases at J, with 7 bases between the two ends. Looked up from germline, CDR1 is ENHRY and CDR2 is SYGVKD. The CDR3 is made up of 12 amino acids. The record originates from a study of neoadjuvant nivolumab and ipilimumab in lung cancer. Measured with immunoSEQ multiplex PCR; TCRdb has only the in-frame clones, and not every one. The profile shows some 9,300 clones, over 75% of them singletons. Study-level points and caveats: TCR richness and clonality were higher in tumors than adjacent uninvolved lung. Only two of four nivolumab-treated tumors gained richness and clonality by surgery. Only a small number of samples underwent TCR sequencing.

The source of this sequence is an adult with non-small cell lung cancer. The source material was tumor tissue, sampled after neoadjuvant nivolumab, alone or with ipilimumab, at or shortly before surgery. The chain recombines TRBV10-3 with TRBJ2-7; D is uncertain. The DNA of the CDR3 is TGTGCCATCAGTGAGTCCCGGATTGAGCAGTACTTC. Protein sequence: CAISESRIEQYF.